The present entry profiles one T cell receptor (beta chain) with its context. The antigen it binds to is not known. No per-base quality is available; no much larger clone lies one base away. The sample belongs to a study of T cell responses to AZD1222 COVID-19 vaccine (dated by TCRdb to the early 2020s). About the investigation overall: Because spike-specific TCR depth and breadth did not differ between the two schedules, AZD1222 recipients who got a second dose at roughly 4 weeks were pooled with those who got a second dose at roughly 12 weeks. TCR sequencing covered roughly 230 trial participants: nearly 210 given two doses of AZD1222 and approximately 25 given two doses of MenACWY control vaccine. Trial participants were enrolled by age into 18-55, 56-69 and 70-plus year subgroups, with 148, 28 and 57 TCR-sequenced participants respectively. General study outcomes and caveats: The 56-69-year group was small, and its depth increase did not reach significance, likely because of low power. No day 14 peak-response samples were available, so repertoires were characterized only after the peak T cell response. Nearly half of unique spike-specific TCRs reportedly recognized epitopes outside regions mutated in the B.1.351 and B.1.1.7 variants. Conclusions about previously exposed vaccinees were limited because only a handful of AZD1222 recipients were SARS-CoV-2 seropositive at baseline. Participants were mostly white British, with more females than males. The authors suggested clonal diversity may have been underestimated. Spike-specific TCR breadth and depth rose significantly after two AZD1222 doses compared with day 0 and with MenACWY recipients. The vaccine-associated CD4 TCRs covered the entire spike protein, and the dominant responses fell in regions 160-218 and 743-854.

Explained via the paper, the time point label denotes: baseline before first vaccination. The vaccinee samples were drawn from two UK trials, COV001 and COV002, one of which was a single-blind randomized controlled phase 2/3 trial testing AZD1222 (ChAdOx1 nCoV-19) in healthy adults. For TCRbeta chain sequencing, PBMC samples from trial participants were taken at day 0 and at day 28 after the second dose. The CDR3 regions of human TCRbeta chains were analyzed by immunosequencing. As for the original processing: Repertoire TCRs were checked for matches against a reference library of SARS-CoV-2-specific TCRs that had been generated using the MIRA antigen-specificity platform. Breadth was defined as the fraction of unique TCRs that were SARS-CoV-2-associated. Depth was defined as the fraction of total T cells that were SARS-CoV-2-associated. Using the MIRA data, every spike-specific TCR was mapped to the spike region that the TCR reacted to and assigned to either a CD4 or a CD8 class. Log10-transformed breadth and depth values were compared by one-way ANOVA with Sidak's multiple comparisons tests. What TCRdb holds here is the immuneACCESS table cut down to in-frame rearrangements. Part of the clones is not present; checked against another copy, under half of the missing clones reflect an unresolved V gene, and the others are unexplained. V and J calls and clone size are copied from that table; D and trimming were computed from the DNA. The sample includes fewer than 130,000 clones, with 87% observed a single time. 2.5% to 3.5% of the sample belongs to the ten largest clones.

This clonotype was obtained from an adult in good health. This specimen was peripheral blood, taken on day 0 of AZD1222 vaccination.

CDR3 sequence: CASSQSREQPQHF. The bases are TGTGCCAGCAGCCAAAGTCGGGAGCAGCCCCAGCATTTT. The chain joins TRBV6-6 to TRBJ1-5; the D gene is unclear. Between the V and J ends, shortened by 6 bases and 7 bases respectively, the junction contains 13 bases. The CDR3 covers 13 residues, taking in both the cysteine and the phenylalanine. The retained sequence is limited to the CDR3, 39 bases, with the frame set at the first base. CDR1 and CDR2 (MNHNY, SVGAGI) derive from the germline V gene (reference sequence).